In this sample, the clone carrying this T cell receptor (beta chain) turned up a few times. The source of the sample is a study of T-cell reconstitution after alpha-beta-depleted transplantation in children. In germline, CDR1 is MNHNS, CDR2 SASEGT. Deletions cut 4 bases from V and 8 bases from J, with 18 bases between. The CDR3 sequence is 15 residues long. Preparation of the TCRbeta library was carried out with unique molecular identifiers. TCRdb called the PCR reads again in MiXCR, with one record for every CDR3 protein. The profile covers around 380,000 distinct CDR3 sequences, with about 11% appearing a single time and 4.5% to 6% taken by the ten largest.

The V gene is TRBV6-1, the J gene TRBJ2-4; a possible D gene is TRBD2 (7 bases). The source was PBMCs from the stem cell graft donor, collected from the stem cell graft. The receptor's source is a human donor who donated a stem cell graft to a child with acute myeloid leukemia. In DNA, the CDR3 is TGTGCCAGCAGTGGGGGAGGCAGGGGAGGGGACATTCAGTACTTC. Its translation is CASSGGGRGGDIQYF.